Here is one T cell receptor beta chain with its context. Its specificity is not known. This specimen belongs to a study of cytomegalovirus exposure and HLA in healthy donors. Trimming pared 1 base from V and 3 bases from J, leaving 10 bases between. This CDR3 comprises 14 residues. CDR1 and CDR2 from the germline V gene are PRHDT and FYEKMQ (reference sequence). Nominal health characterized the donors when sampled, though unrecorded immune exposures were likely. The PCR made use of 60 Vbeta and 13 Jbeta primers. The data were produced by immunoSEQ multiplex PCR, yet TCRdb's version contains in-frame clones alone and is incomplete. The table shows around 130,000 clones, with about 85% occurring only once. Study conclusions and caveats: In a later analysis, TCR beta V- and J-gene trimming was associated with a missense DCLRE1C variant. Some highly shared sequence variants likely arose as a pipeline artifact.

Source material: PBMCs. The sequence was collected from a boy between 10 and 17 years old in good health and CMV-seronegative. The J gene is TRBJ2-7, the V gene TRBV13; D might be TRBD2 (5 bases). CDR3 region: CASSLVGSSYEQYF. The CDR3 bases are TGTGCCAGCAGCTTAGTGGGGAGTAGCTACGAGCAGTACTTC.